These 2 T cell receptor beta chains came from one sample sequenced in a study of CD8 T cells in Susac syndrome. The authors reverse transcribed about 0.45 to 1 ug RNA with random hexamers. TCRdb recomputed calls from the immunoSEQ multiplex PCR reads with MiXCR, one row per CDR3 protein. The table includes about 120,000 distinct CDR3 sequences, 85% to 95% detected once. Input material: CD8+ T cells from PBMCs. The receptors come from a human donor in good health.

This chain joins TRBV2 and TRBJ2-1; D unresolved. V dropped 6 bases and J dropped 8 bases, with 17 bases sitting between them. Germline V gene lookup returns CDR1 SNHLY and CDR2 FYNNEI. The CDR3 covers 14 residues. In DNA, the CDR3 is TGTGCCAGCAGGGGGATGACCACCTCGCATGAGCAGTTCTTC. Protein: CASRGMTTSHEQFF.

The rearrangement joins TRBV6-2 or TRBV6-3 to TRBJ2-7, with D perhaps matching TRBD1 or TRBD2 (5 bases each). Germline values: CDR1 MNHEY, CDR2 SVGEGT. V lost 6 bases, J lost 5 bases, and 23 bases lay in between. The CDR3 totals 16 residues. The CDR3 is CASRNLRTAEGHEQYF. The CDR3 DNA is TGTGCCAGCAGAAACCTCCGGACGGCAGAGGGACACGAGCAGTACTTC.